This T cell receptor (beta chain) came from a study of a mutant IDH1 vaccine in newly diagnosed glioma (dated by TCRdb to the early 2020s). For the study in its entirety: Vaccination was initiated 4-6 weeks after radiotherapy alone, or concurrently with temozolomide cycles in the chemotherapy-containing groups. Of the approximately 30 treated patients, approximately 62% were male and approximately 40% were female, and the mean age was approximately 40 years. The week-35 safety follow-up was designated visit V12, and the week-47 end of study was designated visit V13. Prior to enrollment, patients had been given standard therapy consisting of radiotherapy alone, temozolomide alone, or radiochemotherapy with temozolomide, with the combination given to most patients. Peripheral blood was drawn at six visits: V03 (baseline), V05, V07, V10, V12 and V13. Longitudinal TCRB deep sequencing was done for about two dozen treated patients, wherever samples were available for exploratory analyses.

The time point label for this specimen denotes: week 35, safety follow-up. Each vaccine dose was 300 ug of a 20-mer mutant IDH1 peptide in Montanide, given subcutaneously with topical imiquimod. Patients received eight vaccinations in weeks 1, 3, 5, 7, 11, 15, 19 and 23, corresponding to visits V03 through V10. The donors had newly diagnosed IDH1-mutant astrocytomas of WHO grade 3 or 4 that showed loss of nuclear ATRX. The samples were drawn from NOA16, a multicentre, single-arm, open-label phase I trial in Germany that tested a mutant IDH1 peptide vaccine in humans for the first time. The DNeasy Blood and Tissue Kit was used to extract genomic DNA from EDTA blood for TCRB sequencing. Turning to this clone: Its antigen is still unknown. No clone much larger than this one lies a single base away; base qualities are absent.

The library was generated by the immunoSEQ multiplex PCR assay. Following the manufacturer's protocol, the hsTCRB Kit was used to amplify rearranged TCR beta chain sequences. An Illumina MiSeq was used to sequence the TCRB libraries. In the authors' own workflow: The proprietary platform of the kit vendor was used for demultiplexing, trimming and gene mapping. Held by TCRdb, this immuneACCESS table contains in-frame sequences only and omits some clones. Under half of the omission traces to an unresolved V gene where checked; the cause of the rest is unknown. That table gives V, J and clone size, and the DNA gave D and trimming. Within this sample are about 56,000 clones, with roughly nine tenths of them counted one time only. The ten most abundant clones make up more than 1.5% of the sample. Results and caveats for the whole study, not just this receptor: Vaccine-induced immune responses across multiple MHC alleles were detected in 85% to 95% of patients. It was noted by the authors that analyses of patient blood samples could not be reproduced owing to sample limitations. No apparent relationship was observed between pseudoprogression and alterations in the top peripheral T cell clonotypes detected by TCRB sequencing. PBMC samples for TCRB deep sequencing were selected based on availability.

This TCR was recovered from a man aged 40-50 years with glioma. Sequencing was performed on PBMCs, taken from a glioma patient whose treatment included an IDH1 peptide vaccine.

The DNA sequence is as follows: TGTGCCAGCAGGGTCCCGCTCGACGGGTGGTCCTACGAGCAGTACTTC. The resulting protein is CASRVPLDGWSYEQYF. The V and J genes are TRBV21-1 and TRBJ2-7; the table names TRBD2, a call not compared with the DNA. TRBV21-1 is a listed pseudogene. The CDR3 covers 16 residues, taking in both the cysteine and the phenylalanine. CDR3 DNA only is kept here, 48 bases in frame from base 1.